The sequence of this T cell receptor (beta chain) was determined in a study of breast tumors, draining lymph nodes, adjacent tissues listed by TCRdb under 2016. Background for the entire study: Breast cancer patients provided tumor, adjacent nontumor tissue and axillary lymph nodes, and the study compared the TCR beta repertoires across these three sources. The study was designed to assess the relationships and possible T-cell exchange between tumor, surrounding tissue and draining lymph node repertoires in human breast cancer.

The CDR3 numbers 16 residues from cysteine through phenylalanine. Left in the record is the CDR3 DNA by itself, 48 bases read in frame from the first base. As encoded in the germline V gene, CDR1 is MNHEY while CDR2 is SVGEGT. Adjacent samples consisted of nontumor breast tissue surrounding the tumor. Summary of the overall study and its limitations: Tumor T-cell repertoires showed less diversity than lymph node repertoires and more diversity than nontumor tissue repertoires, and tumor T-cell repertoires showed preferential V and J gene usage. In luminal-like breast cancer, tumor and nontumor tissue repertoires resembled each other significantly more than in basal-like breast cancer. The data were judged consistent with most tumor T cells deriving from the lymph node and then expanding within tumor tissue. The study presented the conclusion that tumor T cells originate in lymph nodes as consistent with a hypothesis, not as something directly demonstrated.

As regards this clonotype: Its antigen is unknown. One end of the junction does not line up with germline, which may come from a read error.

TCRdb records Illumina HiSeq 2000 as the sequencer. Multiplex PCR amplification was used to generate the TCR beta chain libraries. High-throughput sequencing was used to analyze the amplified TCR beta chain products. TCRdb reanalyzed the raw reads on its own, using fastp at Q25 for trimming and MiXCR for clone calling, and kept in-frame beta chains. Here each entry gathers all rows of one CDR3 protein and keeps the most common genes and DNA. A total of fewer than 15,000 distinct CDR3 sequences appear in this sample, roughly 44% of them only once. The ten top clones hold about 28% of the sample. The V gene is TRBV6-2 or TRBV6-3 and the J gene is TRBJ2-7, and the D gene may be TRBD1, 8 bases matching. Material for sequencing was tumor-adjacent breast tissue. This receptor was taken from a female donor with breast cancer. Some clones in this sample may be carry-over from other donors' samples. The CDR3 in this case is CACSLRTGRASYEQYF. The base sequence is TGTGCCTGCAGTCTCCGGACAGGGAGGGCCTCCTACGAGCAGTACTTC.